This T cell receptor beta chain appears in the sequencing data of a study of shared clonotypes between healthy human individuals. The CDR3 length is 15 residues. Trimming took 4 bases from V and 6 from J; bases not matched to a gene: 8. CDR1 and CDR2 from the germline V gene are MGHRA and YSYEKL. Evenly divided among several immunoSEQ plates was the genomic DNA of each subset. Sequencing used immunoSEQ multiplex PCR; TCRdb keeps in-frame clones, though not all of them. Here the sample spans about 2.4 million clones, approximately 93% being singletons. The J gene is TRBJ1-1, the V gene TRBV4-1; the match to TRBD1 covers 10 bases. The TCR was taken from a man aged 18 to 29 in good health. Some clones in this sample may be carry-over from other donors' samples. What was sequenced was naive CD4+ T cells from PBMCs. Documented subset: CD45RA+ positively selected. CDR3 protein: CASSLEGQGISEAFF. The CDR3 DNA sequence: TGCGCCAGCAGCCTGGAGGGACAGGGGATCTCTGAAGCTTTCTTT.